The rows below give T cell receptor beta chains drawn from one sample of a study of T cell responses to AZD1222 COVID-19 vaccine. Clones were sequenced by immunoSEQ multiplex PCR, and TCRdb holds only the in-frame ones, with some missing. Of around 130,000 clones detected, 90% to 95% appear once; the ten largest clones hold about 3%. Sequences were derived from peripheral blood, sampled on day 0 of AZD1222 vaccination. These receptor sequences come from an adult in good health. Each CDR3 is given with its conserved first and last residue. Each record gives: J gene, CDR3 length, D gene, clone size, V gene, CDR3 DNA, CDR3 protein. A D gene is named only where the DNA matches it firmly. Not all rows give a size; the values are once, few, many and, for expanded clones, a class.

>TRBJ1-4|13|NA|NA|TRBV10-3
TGTGCCATCACCCCTGACAGGAATGAAAAACTGTTTTTT
CAITPDRNEKLFF
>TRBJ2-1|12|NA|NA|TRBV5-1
TGCGCCAGCAGTTACGGGGTGAATGAGCAGTTCTTC
CASSYGVNEQFF
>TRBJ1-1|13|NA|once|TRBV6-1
TGTGCCAGCAGTGAACAGGCGAACACTGAAGCTTTCTTT
CASSEQANTEAFF
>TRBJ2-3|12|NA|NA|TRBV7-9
TGTGCCAGCAGCGTAGACTCTTATACGCAGTATTTT
CASSVDSYTQYF
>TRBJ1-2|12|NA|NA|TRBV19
TGTGCCATCGAGACGGTGAACTATGGCTACACCTTC
CAIETVNYGYTF
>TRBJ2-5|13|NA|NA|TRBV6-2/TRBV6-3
TGTGCCAGCAGTGCTGAACGGGGAGAGACCCAGTACTTC
CASSAERGETQYF
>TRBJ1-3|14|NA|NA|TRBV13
TGTGCCAGCAGTCGTTGGACGAACGGAAACACCATATATTTT
CASSRWTNGNTIYF
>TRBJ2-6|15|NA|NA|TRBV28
TGTGCCAGCAGTACGACAGGCTCTGGGGCCAACGTCCTGACTTTC
CASSTTGSGANVLTF
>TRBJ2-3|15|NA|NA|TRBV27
TGTGCCAGCAGTTTAACAGCCCGTAGCACAGATACGCAGTATTTT
CASSLTARSTDTQYF
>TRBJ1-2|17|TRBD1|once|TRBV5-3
TGTGCCAGAAGCGGCCGGGACAGGGGAAAACCCAAGTATGGCTACACCTTC
CARSGRDRGKPKYGYTF
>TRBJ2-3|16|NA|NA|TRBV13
TGTGCCAGCAGCCTGAGCGGTCTGATACGCACAGATACGCAGTATTTT
CASSLSGLIRTDTQYF
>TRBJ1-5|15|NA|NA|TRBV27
TGTGCCAGCAGTTTATCCGGCAGAAGCAATCAGCCCCAGCATTTT
CASSLSGRSNQPQHF
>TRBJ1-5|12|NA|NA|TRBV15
TGTGCCACCAGCAGAGATAACCAGCCCCAGCATTTT
CATSRDNQPQHF
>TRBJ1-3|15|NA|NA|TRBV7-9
TGTGCCAGCAGCTCGCTGGTTGGCTCTGGAAACACCATATATTTT
CASSSLVGSGNTIYF
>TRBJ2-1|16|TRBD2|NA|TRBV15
TGTGCCACCAGCAGAGGCGGTAGCGGGAACCCAAATGAGCAGTTCTTC
CATSRGGSGNPNEQFF
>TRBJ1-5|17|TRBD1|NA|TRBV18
TGTGCCAGCTCGCCCACCGCCGGGACAGGATCATTCCAGCCCCAGCATTTT
CASSPTAGTGSFQPQHF
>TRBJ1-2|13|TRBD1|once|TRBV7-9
TGTGCCAGCAGCTTAGACAGGGGTGGAGGCTACACCTTC
CASSLDRGGGYTF
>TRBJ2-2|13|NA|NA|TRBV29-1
TGCAGCGTTGACAGGGGAGGCACCGGGGAGCTGTTTTTT
CSVDRGGTGELFF
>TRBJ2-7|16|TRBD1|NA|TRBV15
TGTGCCACCAGCAGCACCAAACAGGGGGCCCGATACGAGCAGTACTTC
CATSSTKQGARYEQYF
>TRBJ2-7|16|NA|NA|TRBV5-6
TGTGCCAGCAGCTTGATTCGCGGCAGGAGCTCCTACGAGCAGTACTTC
CASSLIRGRSSYEQYF
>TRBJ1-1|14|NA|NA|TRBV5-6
TGTGCCAGCAGCACCCGGGACGGGGGCACTGAAGCTTTCTTT
CASSTRDGGTEAFF
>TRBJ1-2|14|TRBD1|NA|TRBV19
TGTGCCAGTAGTCCAGGACAGGGGCCCTATGGCTACACCTTC
CASSPGQGPYGYTF
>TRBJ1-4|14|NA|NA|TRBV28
TGTGCCAGCAGTCTCAGGGTTCCTAATGAAAAACTGTTTTTT
CASSLRVPNEKLFF
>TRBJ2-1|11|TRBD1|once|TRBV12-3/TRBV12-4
TGTGCCAACGGACAGGGGAATGAGCAGTTCTTC
CANGQGNEQFF
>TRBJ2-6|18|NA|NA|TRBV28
TGTGCCAGCAGTTTATCCTTCCTGAGCGCCGCTGGGGCCAACGTCCTGACTTTC
CASSLSFLSAAGANVLTF
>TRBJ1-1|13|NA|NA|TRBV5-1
TGCGCCAGCAGCGCAGGGCCAAACACTGAAGCTTTCTTT
CASSAGPNTEAFF
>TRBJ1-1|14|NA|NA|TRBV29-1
TGCAGCGTTGAGGACCTCGGACAGAACACTGAAGCTTTCTTT
CSVEDLGQNTEAFF
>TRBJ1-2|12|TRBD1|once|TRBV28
TGTGCCAGCAGTTCCCCAGGGGGGACGGGAACCTTC
CASSSPGGTGTF
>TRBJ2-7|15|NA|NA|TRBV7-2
TGTGCCAGCAGCTTATACGGCAGGGGGGTGAACGAGCAGTACTTC
CASSLYGRGVNEQYF
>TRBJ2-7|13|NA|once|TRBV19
TGTGCCAGTAGTAAGGATAGCTCCTACGAGCAGTACTTC
CASSKDSSYEQYF
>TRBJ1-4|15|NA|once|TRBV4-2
TGTGCCAGCAGCCAGGAAACAAAGCAAAATGAAAAACTGTTTTTT
CASSQETKQNEKLFF
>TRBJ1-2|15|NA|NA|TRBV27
NA
CASTLRARGISSYTF
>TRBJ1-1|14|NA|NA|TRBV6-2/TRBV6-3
TGTGCCAGCACCCCCGTTGGGGTCAACACTGAAGCTTTCTTT
CASTPVGVNTEAFF
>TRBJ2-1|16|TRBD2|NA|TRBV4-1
TGCGCCAGCAGCCAGACTGAGACTAGCGCCTACAATGAGCAGTTCTTC
CASSQTETSAYNEQFF
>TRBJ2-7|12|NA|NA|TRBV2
TGTGCCAGCAGTGAACTGTTAGACGAGCAGTACTTC
CASSELLDEQYF
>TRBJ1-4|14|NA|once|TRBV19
TGTGCCAGTACGGCTCGCCCTCCTAATGAAAAACTGTTTTTT
CASTARPPNEKLFF
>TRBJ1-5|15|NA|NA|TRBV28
TGTGCCAGCAGTTTGCGGCACACGGAATTAATGGCCCAGCATTTT
CASSLRHTELMAQHF
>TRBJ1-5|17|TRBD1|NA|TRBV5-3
TGTGCCAGAAGCCCCTTGGGACAGCTCCTCTTAAATCAGCCCCAGCATTTT
CARSPLGQLLLNQPQHF
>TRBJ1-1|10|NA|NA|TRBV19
TGTGCCAGTAGAAATACTGAAGCTTTCTTT
CASRNTEAFF
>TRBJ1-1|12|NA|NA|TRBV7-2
TGTGCCAGCAGCCAATTCGGCCTTGAAGCTTTCTTT
CASSQFGLEAFF
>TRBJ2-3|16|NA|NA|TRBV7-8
TGTGCCAGCAGCTTTCGCCCGGAGGGTAGCACAGATACGCAGTATTTT
CASSFRPEGSTDTQYF
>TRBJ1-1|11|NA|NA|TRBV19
TGTGCCAGTAGTCTGAACACTGAAGCTTTCTTT
CASSLNTEAFF
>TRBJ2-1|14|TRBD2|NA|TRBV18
TGTGCCAGCTCACCTCTCAGCGGGAGGGATGAGCAGTTCTTC
CASSPLSGRDEQFF
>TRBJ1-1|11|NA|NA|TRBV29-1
TGCAGCGTTCTGACAGGTACTGAAGCTTTCTTT
CSVLTGTEAFF
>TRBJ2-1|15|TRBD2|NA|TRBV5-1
TGCGCCAGCAGCCCGGGAAGCGGGGATTACAATGAGCAGTTCTTC
CASSPGSGDYNEQFF